Detailed here is one T cell receptor beta chain. The specificity of this receptor is unknown. Per-nucleotide qualities are absent, and no much larger clonotype sits a single base away. Patients with hyperthyroidism were aged 18 to 65 years, had been newly diagnosed, and had a disease duration of less than 2 months. Patients with other autoimmune diseases, uncontrolled infections, pregnancy or lactation were excluded. Diagnosis was based on clinical symptoms, serum thyroxine, TRAb, thyroid ultrasound and orbital computed tomography. Total RNA was extracted using Trizol reagent, and RNA quality was checked on an Agilent 2100 Bioanalyzer. This entry belongs to a study of Graves' ophthalmopathy and Graves' hyperthyroidism (dated by TCRdb to the late 2010s). General notes on the study: A patient counted as having stable hyperthyroidism if there was no progression to ophthalmopathy within 18 months of follow-up. To tell Graves' ophthalmopathy apart from Graves' hyperthyroidism, and to predict which patients would progress to ophthalmopathy, the study relied on TCR beta repertoire signatures. In total, approximately 140 blood samples were TCR-sequenced: some 43 ophthalmopathy, 80 or so hyperthyroidism and some 17 hyperthyroidism-to-ophthalmopathy patients. To explore V-J signatures distinguishing ophthalmopathy from hyperthyroidism, a discovery set of under 110 patients (more than 40 ophthalmopathy, 57 stable hyperthyroidism) was enrolled. An independent validation cohort was composed of some 19 hyperthyroidism patients and some 16 patients who later progressed from hyperthyroidism to ophthalmopathy. In more than five hyperthyroidism patients, the T-cell repertoires found in thyroid tissue were compared with those found in blood. Following sample collection, hyperthyroidism patients were given methimazole at a starting dose of 30 mg daily, and ophthalmopathy patients were given high-dose intravenous methylprednisolone. The study at large found these results: Among expanded thyroid clonotypes with frequency above 0.001, most also showed up in blood, which suggests that blood repertoires may reflect the thyroid immune response. Ophthalmopathy was separated from stable hyperthyroidism by the 13-signature model with around 89% sensitivity and about 81% specificity in cross-validation and with 80%/75% in the test set. Sample size was not predetermined statistically, and investigators were not blinded to group allocation. In validation, the model predicted ophthalmopathy progression with about 70% sensitivity and approximately 78% specificity; some twelve predicted patients were CT-confirmed with GO in a median of around 6.5 months.

The CDR3 contains 15 residues, cysteine and phenylalanine counted. The kept DNA is CDR3 alone, 45 bases in frame from the first base. Clipping removes 3 bases from V and 10 bases from J, with 5 as the unmatched junction base count. Based on the germline V gene (reference sequence), the CDR1 and CDR2 sequences are SEHNR and FQNEAQ. TCR beta CDR3 regions were amplified from RNA transcripts for repertoire sequencing. A first-round RT-PCR used HTBI primers with the Qiagen OneStep RT-PCR kit, followed by a second-round multiplex PCR, size selection and purification. Libraries were sequenced on an Illumina HiSeq2000 using paired-end 100 bp reads. Per the authors' processing: SOAPnuke was used for read processing, and reads with adapters, uncalled bases, a mean Phred below 15, or no exact constant-primer or identifier match were discarded. COPE v1.2.5 was used to merge the high-quality paired reads. Unique nucleotide sequences were defined as clonotypes and aligned to IMGT TRB V, D and J references using MiTCR v1.1. The analysis was limited to V-J combinations with a frequency above 0.0001, which together covered approximately 99% of the repertoires. For each V-J combination, a TCR clonal expansion and chaos score was defined as F50 clonal expansion divided by the chaos observed in the TCRdist matrix. Features were reduced by Welch's t-statistics and random forest to approximately 12 V-J combinations, which fed a naive Bayes classifier. Thyroid-blood repertoire similarity was quantified with the Morisita-Horn index. Using fastp trimming at Q25 and MiXCR clonotype assembly, TCRdb reanalyzed the public sequencing data and kept in-frame beta chains. CDR3 protein duplicates are merged, each entry listing the most common genes and DNA. These V and J calls are TCRdb output, not the study's own analysis. For this sample the table gives about 550,000 distinct CDR3 sequences, of which less than 45% were detected only once. 3.5% to 4.5% of the sample is in the top ten clones.

Sequenced input: peripheral blood or thyroid tissue (not recorded which). The source is an adult man with Graves' hyperthyroidism. Recombination joined TRBV7-9 with TRBJ1-6; 11 junctional bases match TRBD1. The CDR3 reads as follows: CASSFRDRGESPLHF. In nucleotides, the sequence is TGTGCCAGCAGCTTCCGGGACAGGGGGGAATCACCCCTCCACTTT.